The 12 T cell receptor beta chains given below trace back to one sample, sequenced in a study of blood T cell repertoires in COVID-19. TCRdb keeps only in-frame clones here, not all; method: immunoSEQ multiplex PCR. The sample has 250,000 or so clones; about four fifths are singletons. Material for sequencing was peripheral blood. All receptors come from a woman between 18 and 29 years old with acute or convalescent COVID-19.

The chain links TRBV3-1 (or the pseudogene TRBV3-2) to TRBJ1-2; possibly TRBD1 for D (5 bases). Germline values: CDR1 LGHDT, CDR2 YNNKEL (reference sequence). The CDR3 totals 16 residues. Trimming pared 1 base from V and 0 bases from J, leaving 12 bases between. The chain's CDR3 is CASSQGGGRTNYGYTF. CDR3 DNA sequence: TGTGCCAGCAGCCAAGGGGGCGGCAGGACTAACTATGGCTACACCTTC.

V gene TRBV7-9 combines with J gene TRBJ1-4, with 7 nucleotides matching TRBD1. CDR1 and CDR2 from the germline V gene are SEHNR and FQNEAQ (reference sequence). The CDR3 is 16 residues long. Germline trimming cut 4 bases from V and 8 bases from J; bases unmatched to any gene: 13. CDR3 bases: TGTGCCAGCAGCTCCCCCCGAGTTAGGGGGCGGGAAAAACTGTTTTTT. This codes for CASSSPRVRGREKLFF.

The chain joins TRBV29-1 to TRBJ2-3, with TRBD1 as a possible D gene (5 bases). V was shortened by 4 bases and J by 10 bases, with 12 bases between the two germline ends. This CDR3 contains 11 residues. Germline CDR1 is SQVTM and CDR2 is ANQGSEA. The CDR3 is CSVVQEAAQYF. The CDR3 nucleotides are TGCAGCGTTGTACAGGAAGCCGCGCAGTATTTT.

This clone has only one observation. CDR3 loop: CASTQGQGASGANVLTF. CDR3 bases: TGTGCCAGTACGCAAGGACAGGGGGCCTCTGGGGCCAACGTCCTGACTTTC. The rearrangement joins TRBV19 to TRBJ2-6, with 11 bases aligning to TRBD1. Germline V gene sequence: CDR1 LNHDA, CDR2 SQIVND (reference sequence). V shed 7 bases and J 0 bases; nucleotides not matched to a gene: 5. CDR3 length equals 17 residues.

V gene TRBV30 combines with J gene TRBJ1-2; D is undetermined. CDR1 GTSNPN and CDR2 SVGIG come from the germline V gene (reference sequence). The CDR3 sequence is 12 residues long. Trimming shortened V by 3 bases and J by 4 bases, and 9 bases separated the two germline ends. DNA for the CDR3: TGTGCCTGGAGGAGGATCCCCTATGGCTACACCTTC. It specifies CAWRRIPYGYTF.

This chain links TRBV6-6 with TRBJ2-1; D might be TRBD1 (5 bases). CDR1 and CDR2 (germline): MNHNY, SVGAGI (reference sequence). This CDR3 is 13 amino acids long. V dropped 4 bases and J dropped 12 bases, with 16 bases sitting between them. The CDR3 nucleotides are TGTGCCAGCAGTTTGCAGGGTTCCCCACGGCAGTTCTTC. Protein product: CASSLQGSPRQFF.

This chain uses TRBV10-1 with TRBJ2-1; D unclear. V was clipped by 0 bases and J by 7 bases, with 7 bases between them. Germline-derived CDR1 and CDR2 are WNHNN and SYGVQD (reference sequence). The CDR3 sequence is 13 residues long. The CDR3 DNA sequence: TGCGCCAGCAGTGAGTCACCCCGGAATGAGCAGTTCTTC. Protein: CASSESPRNEQFF.

The chain links TRBV28 to TRBJ2-7; TRBD2 is a possible D gene (7 bases). The germline V gene encodes CDR1 MDHEN and CDR2 SYDVKM. The CDR3 covers 15 residues. Trimming cost V 4 bases and J 2 bases, with 15 bases left between them. The CDR3 is CASSSLAAGAYEQYF. The CDR3 DNA sequence: TGTGCCAGCAGTTCCCTAGCGGCAGGGGCCTACGAGCAGTACTTC. The full variable domain, with the rest looked up from reference TRBV28 and TRBJ2-7, is DVKVTQSSRYLVKRTGEKVFLECVQDMDHENMFWYRQDPGLGLRLIYFSYDVKMKEKGDIPEGYSVSREKKERFSLILESASTNQTSMYLCASSSLAAGAYEQYFGPGTRLTVT.

This chain uses TRBV24-1 with TRBJ2-3; the match to TRBD2 covers 9 bases. CDR3 length: 17 amino acids. V gave up 9 bases and J gave up 5 bases; unmatched junction bases: 17. CDR1 is KGHDR, CDR2 SFDVKD, per germline. In nucleotides, the CDR3 is TGTGCCACCCGTTATTTAGATGGCGGGAGGGCCGGAGATACGCAGTATTTT. This encodes CATRYLDGGRAGDTQYF.

The V gene is TRBV6-1, the J gene TRBJ2-1; no clear D. This CDR3 spans 13 amino acids. The germline V gene encodes CDR1 MNHNS and CDR2 SASEGT. V shed 3 bases and J shed 8 bases, with 11 bases lying between them. CDR3 sequence reads: CASSDTLVDEQFF. DNA for the CDR3: TGTGCCAGCAGTGATACTTTAGTGGATGAGCAGTTCTTC.

The rearrangement joins TRBV7-2 to TRBJ1-5; perhaps TRBD1 as D (5 bases). The CDR3 length is 13 residues. Germline V CDR1 and CDR2: SGHTA, FQGNSA. The V end lost 5 bases, the J end lost 7 bases, and 12 bases lay between the germline ends. The CDR3 DNA sequence: TGTGCCAGCAGCCCCGCCCCAGGGCAGCCCCAGCATTTT. It translates to CASSPAPGQPQHF.

V and J are TRBV25-1 and TRBJ1-2; D remains unclear. The CDR3 extends over 16 amino acids. The germline V gene has CDR1 MGHDK and CDR2 SYGVNS. Trimming left V 1 base short and J 0 bases short, with 12 bases between. CDR3 residues: CASSEFFAEANYGYTF. In DNA, the CDR3 is TGTGCCAGCAGTGAATTCTTTGCGGAAGCTAACTATGGCTACACCTTC.